The clone carrying this TCR beta chain rates as medium-sized. The antigen remains unidentified. Per the original data handling: The authors used CDR3 differences across clinicopathological groups to build a distant-metastasis classifier for papillary thyroid cancer. With MiXCR, TCRdb reprocessed the PCR reads. These V and J calls are TCRdb output, not the study's own analysis. Of just over 20,000 clones listed, roughly 14% are singletons. The CDR3 consists of 15 residues. Trimming cost V 5 bases and J 8 bases, with 18 bases left between them. CDR1 is MNHNS, CDR2 SASEGT, per germline. The source of the sample is a study of metastatic and nonmetastatic thyroid tumors. Across the whole study: Comparative analysis of repertoires was undertaken across blood and tumor or nodule tissue obtained from malignant and benign thyroid patients.

None of the patients had undergone any treatment ahead of thyroid surgery. Study outcomes and limitations: When malignant thyroid tumors were compared with benign nodules, TCR beta diversity was reportedly significantly higher in the malignant tumors. This held in both blood and tumor samples.

The chain is built from TRBV6-1 and TRBJ1-4; D is uncertain. Sequencing used blood. The TCR comes from a female donor with papillary thyroid cancer or a benign thyroid nodule (not recorded which). Some clones in this sample may be carry-over from other donors' samples. The CDR3 loop is CASSPQTFGEEKLFF. CDR3 nucleotides: TGTGCCAGCAGTCCCCAGACCTTTGGCGAGGAAAAACTGTTTTTT.